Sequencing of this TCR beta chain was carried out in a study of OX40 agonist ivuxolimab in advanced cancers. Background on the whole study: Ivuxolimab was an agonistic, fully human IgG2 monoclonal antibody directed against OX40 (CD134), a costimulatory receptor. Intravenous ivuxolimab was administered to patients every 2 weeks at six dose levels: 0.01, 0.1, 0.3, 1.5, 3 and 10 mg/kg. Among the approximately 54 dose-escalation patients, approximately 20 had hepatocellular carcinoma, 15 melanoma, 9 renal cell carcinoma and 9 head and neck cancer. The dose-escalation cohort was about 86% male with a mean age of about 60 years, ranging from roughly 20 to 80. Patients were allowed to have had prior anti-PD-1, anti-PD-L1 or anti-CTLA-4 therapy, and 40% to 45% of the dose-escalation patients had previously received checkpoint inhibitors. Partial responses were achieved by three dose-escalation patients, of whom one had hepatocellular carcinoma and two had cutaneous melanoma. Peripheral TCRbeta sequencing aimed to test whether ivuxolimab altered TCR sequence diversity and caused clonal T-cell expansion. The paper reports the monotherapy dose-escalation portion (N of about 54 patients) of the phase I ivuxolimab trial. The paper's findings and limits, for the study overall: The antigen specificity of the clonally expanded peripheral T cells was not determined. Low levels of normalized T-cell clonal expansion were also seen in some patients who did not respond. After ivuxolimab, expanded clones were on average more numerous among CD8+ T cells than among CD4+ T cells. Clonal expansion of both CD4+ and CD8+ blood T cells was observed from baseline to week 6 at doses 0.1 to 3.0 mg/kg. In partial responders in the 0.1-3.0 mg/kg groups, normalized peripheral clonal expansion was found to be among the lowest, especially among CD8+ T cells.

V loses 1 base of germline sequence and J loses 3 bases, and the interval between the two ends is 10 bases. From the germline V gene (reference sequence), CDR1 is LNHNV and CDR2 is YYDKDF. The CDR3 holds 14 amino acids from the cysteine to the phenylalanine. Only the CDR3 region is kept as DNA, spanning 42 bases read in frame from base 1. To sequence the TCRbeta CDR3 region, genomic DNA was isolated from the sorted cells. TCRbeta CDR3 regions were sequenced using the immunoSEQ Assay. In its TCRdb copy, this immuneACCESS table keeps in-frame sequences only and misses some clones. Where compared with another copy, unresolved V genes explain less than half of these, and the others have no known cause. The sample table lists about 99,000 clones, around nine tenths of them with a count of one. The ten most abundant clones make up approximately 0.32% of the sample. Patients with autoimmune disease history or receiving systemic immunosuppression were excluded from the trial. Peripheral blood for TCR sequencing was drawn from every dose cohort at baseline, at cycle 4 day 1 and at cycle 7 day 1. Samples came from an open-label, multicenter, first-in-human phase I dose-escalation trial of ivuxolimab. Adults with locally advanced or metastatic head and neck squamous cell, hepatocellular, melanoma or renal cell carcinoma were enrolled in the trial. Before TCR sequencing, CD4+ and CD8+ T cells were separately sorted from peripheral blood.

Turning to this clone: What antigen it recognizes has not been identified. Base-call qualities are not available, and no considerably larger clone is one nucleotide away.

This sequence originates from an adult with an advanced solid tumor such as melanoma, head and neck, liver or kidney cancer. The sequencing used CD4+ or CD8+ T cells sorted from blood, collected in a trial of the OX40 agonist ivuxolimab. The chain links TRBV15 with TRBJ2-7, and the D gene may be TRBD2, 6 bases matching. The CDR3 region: CATSRGGVYYEQYF. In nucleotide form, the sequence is TGTGCCACCAGCAGAGGGGGGGTCTACTACGAGCAGTACTTC.